The 2 T cell receptor beta chains below come from one sample, sequenced in a study of cytomegalovirus exposure and HLA in healthy donors. Both 60 Vbeta primers and 13 Jbeta primers went into the PCR. Produced via immunoSEQ multiplex PCR; TCRdb's table is partial and in-frame only. The repertoire holds about 110,000 clones, with 65% as singletons. Sequenced input: PBMCs. The receptors derive from a man aged 25-45 years in good health and CMV-seropositive.

The genes are TRBV6-4 and TRBJ1-2; 9 nucleotides match TRBD1. V was clipped by 3 bases and J by 7 bases; unmatched bases: 6. Germline assignment: CDR1 MRHNA and CDR2 SNTAGT. This CDR3 is built from 14 residues. DNA of the CDR3: TGTGCCAGCAGTGAAGGGACAGGGACTCCTGGCTACACCTTC. Amino acids: CASSEGTGTPGYTF.

This chain links TRBV4-2 with TRBJ1-2; possible D gene TRBD1, 5 bases. CDR1 and CDR2 (germline): LGHNA, YNFKEQ. The CDR3 totals 16 residues. V was pared by 0 bases and J by 4 bases, with 15 bases between. CDR3 residues: CASSQDSGGLGYGYTF. The CDR3 nucleotides are TGTGCCAGCAGCCAAGATTCGGGGGGATTGGGCTATGGCTACACCTTC.